One and the same sample provided the 13 T cell receptor beta chains below, sequenced in a study of long-term antiretroviral therapy in people with HIV (dated 2022 in TCRdb). The immunoSEQ hsTCRB v3.0 assay was used at survey level resolution to sequence the TRB variable region. As stored in TCRdb, this immuneACCESS dataset retains in-frame rearrangements with V and J assigned. A fraction of the clones does not appear; measured against another copy, unresolved V genes explain less than half of the discrepancy, and the remainder lacks a known reason. Here the sample has around 15,000 clones; roughly 95% occur a single time. The ten largest clones capture around 1.5% of the sample. Sample: unsorted PBMCs, taken approximately 11 years after starting antiretroviral therapy. Source of these receptors: a man under 40 with HIV.

This chain's CDR3 is CASSTPRTANTGELFF. The DNA of the CDR3 is TGTGCCAGCAGTACCCCCCGGACTGCTAACACCGGGGAGCTGTTTTTT. The J gene is TRBJ2-2, the V gene TRBV28; TRBD2 might be the D (5 bases). This CDR3 comprises 16 residues. The V gene's germline CDR1 is MDHEN and CDR2 SYDVKM. V gave up 5 bases and J gave up 2 bases, with 15 bases separating them.

The V call is TRBV6-6, the J call TRBJ1-1; tentative D call: TRBD1 (5 bases). Germline V lookup: CDR1 MNHNY, CDR2 SVGAGI (reference sequence). CDR3 size: 15 residues. The V end was cut by 5 bases, the J end by 1 base, with 14 bases between. CDR3 DNA: TGTGCCAGCAGTACCGGGGGGGGAAGGAACACTGAAGCTTTCTTT. Amino acid sequence: CASSTGGGRNTEAFF.

This chain links TRBV6-6 with TRBJ2-1; maybe TRBD2 (5 bases). V lost 6 bases, J lost 5 bases, and 14 bases lay in between. Germline lookup yields CDR1 MNHNY and CDR2 SVGAGI (reference sequence). This CDR3 has 14 residues. This chain's CDR3 is CASSSAPGNNEQFF. The CDR3 DNA reads TGTGCCAGCAGCTCTGCACCGGGGAACAATGAGCAGTTCTTC.

The chain carries TRBV5-6 and TRBJ1-5; 7 bases map to TRBD1. With 4 bases clipped from V and 2 bases from J, the junction kept 12 bases outside the gene matches. CDR3 length equals 17 residues. Germline CDR1 is SGHDT and CDR2 is YYEEEE. CDR3 sequence (DNA): TGTGCCAGCAGCGACTCATCGGACAGGCCTGGCAATCAGCCCCAGCATTTT. This gives the protein CASSDSSDRPGNQPQHF.

The rearrangement uses TRBV11-2 and TRBJ1-4; D may be TRBD1 (5 bases). Per germline, CDR1 SGHAT and CDR2 FQNNGV. There are 14 residues in the CDR3. V was trimmed by 1 base and J by 7 bases, leaving 10 bases between them. The CDR3 nucleotides read TGTGCCAGCAGCTTAGGGGGGACGCTTGAAAAACTGTTTTTT. It is translated as CASSLGGTLEKLFF.

The chain joins TRBV19 to TRBJ1-6; a weak D match, TRBD1 (6 bases). The CDR3 covers 14 residues. Trimming removed 6 bases at V and 3 bases at J, with 9 bases between. Germline CDR1 LNHDA, CDR2 SQIVND (reference sequence). In DNA form, the CDR3 reads TGTGCCAGTAGGGCGGACAGCTATAATTCACCCCTCCACTTT. This sequence encodes CASRADSYNSPLHF.

This chain connects TRBV6-1 to TRBJ1-5; no firm D call. The germline V and J ends were trimmed by 6 bases and 0 bases, with 9 bases remaining between them. This CDR3 comprises 14 residues. Germline values: CDR1 MNHNS, CDR2 SASEGT. The CDR3 nucleotides read TGTGCCAGCAGCCCCACATATAGCAATCAGCCCCAGCATTTT. Its protein product is CASSPTYSNQPQHF.

The chain employs TRBV18 and TRBJ2-3; D perhaps matches TRBD1 (6 bases). Germline V gene sequence: CDR1 KGHSH, CDR2 LQKENI. The CDR3 is 17 residues long. V was clipped by 2 bases and J by 1 base, with 16 bases between them. In DNA form, the CDR3 reads TGTGCCAGCTCACCAGGGTCCCTTGGACAGCGCACAGATACGCAGTATTTT. It yields the protein CASSPGSLGQRTDTQYF.

The CDR3 bases are TGTGCCAGCAGTGAAGAGTCGGGCGGGGTGGCGCAGTATTTT. Encoded protein: CASSEESGGVAQYF. The genes are TRBV2 and TRBJ2-3; D might be TRBD2 (6 bases). V was cut by 1 base and J by 10 bases, with 15 bases left in between. The germline CDR1 and CDR2 sequences are SNHLY and FYNNEI. The CDR3 sequence is 14 residues long.

The rearrangement uses TRBV7-9 and TRBJ2-1; 7 bases map to TRBD2. Germline values: CDR1 SEHNR, CDR2 FQNEAQ (reference sequence). This CDR3 is 17 amino acids long. The junction had 11 bases not matched to a gene; V was cut back by 2 bases and J by 4 bases. The chain's CDR3 is CASSLRGVAGEYNEQFF. In DNA, the CDR3 is TGTGCCAGCAGCTTAAGAGGTGTGGCGGGGGAGTACAATGAGCAGTTCTTC.

The genes are TRBV11-2 and TRBJ2-1, with TRBD1 matching over 8 bases. V trimming: 4 bases; J trimming: 5 bases; junction bases outside the gene matches: 4. Germline CDR1 and CDR2: SGHAT and FQNNGV. The CDR3 has 14 amino acids. As DNA, the CDR3 is TGTGCCAGCAGCTCCGGGACAGGAGACAATGAGCAGTTCTTC. Translated, it gives CASSSGTGDNEQFF.

This rearrangement joins TRBV6-1 to TRBJ1-2; the match to TRBD1 covers 11 bases. V gave up 6 bases and J gave up 8 bases; unmatched junction bases: 8. This CDR3 spans 14 amino acids. CDR1 is MNHNS and CDR2 is SASEGT in the germline V gene. The CDR3 nucleotides read TGTGCCAGCAGCGCCGGGACAGGGGGGATCGGCTACACCTTC. Translating gives CASSAGTGGIGYTF.

The chain has TRBV5-1 and TRBJ2-5; perhaps D is TRBD1 or TRBD2 (5 bases each). Germline CDR1 is SGHRS and CDR2 is YFSETQ. The CDR3 totals 16 residues. V lost 2 bases and J 2 bases, leaving 16 bases between the germline ends. The CDR3 loop is CASSFSMGRSQETQYF. DNA of the CDR3: TGCGCCAGCAGCTTTTCGATGGGACGGTCTCAAGAGACCCAGTACTTC.